In this sample, the clone carrying this T cell receptor beta chain turned up many times. No antigen is known for it. TCRdb used MiXCR to reprocess the 5' RACE reads, holding one entry per CDR3 protein. The sample lists about 170,000 distinct CDR3 sequences; around 20% were seen once. V dropped 5 bases and J dropped 2; count of bases not matched to a gene: 9. Per the germline V gene, CDR1 is DFQATT and CDR2 is SNEGSKA (reference sequence). The CDR3 runs 16 residues. The record originates from a study of CD8 T cells in ankylosing spondylitis. Study-wide results and limits: One TCR beta motif, made up of seven to nine highly homologous variants, appeared characteristic of ankylosing spondylitis blood.

The source material was blood, either unsorted or a sorted T cell fraction (not recorded which). The clonotype originates from a male donor with ankylosing spondylitis or in good health (not recorded which). The V call is TRBV20-1, the J call TRBJ1-4; 9 bases are shared with TRBD1. This CDR3 reads CSAPDRGRLTNEKLFF. As DNA, the CDR3 is TGCAGTGCTCCGGACAGGGGACGACTGACTAATGAAAAACTGTTTTTT.